These T cell receptor beta chains were read from a single sample in a study of human T cells and chemical hapten exposure. TCRdb itself ran the RACE reads through MiXCR, one entry per CDR3 protein. The data hold 65,000 to 100,000 distinct CDR3 sequences, with 6.5% to 8.5% observed a single time. The sample consisted of whole blood, taken in connection with sensitization to the hapten diphenylcyclopropenone (DPC). All receptors come from a woman aged 25 to 39 with alopecia areata. Some clones in this sample may be carry-over from other donors' samples. CDR3s include the opening cysteine and the closing phenylalanine or tryptophan. D genes are given only for firm matches. Clone size, where shown, is once, few, many, or a class for clones that have expanded.

clone_size j_call v_call d_call cdr3_aa cdr3_nt
NA TRBJ1-1 TRBV20-1 NA CSARDAGELNTEAFF TGCAGTGCTAGAGATGCAGGGGAGTTGAACACTGAAGCTTTCTTT
many TRBJ2-2 TRBV25-1 TRBD2 CASSVFSGGGSTGELFF TGTGCCAGCAGTGTTTTCAGCGGGGGGGGTTCGACCGGGGAGCTGTTTTTT
NA TRBJ1-6 TRBV30 NA CAWMDPLGSPLHF TGTGCCTGGATGGACCCGCTCGGTTCACCCCTCCACTTT
few TRBJ2-7 TRBV11-2 TRBD1 CASSNTGTGAEQYF TGTGCCAGCAGCAATACCGGGACAGGGGCTGAGCAGTACTTC
NA TRBJ2-3 TRBV7-2 NA CASSYRETDTQNF TGTGCCAGCAGCTACAGGGAGACAGATACGCAGAATTTT
many TRBJ1-4 TRBV12-3/TRBV12-4 NA CASSHGTINEKLFF TGTGCCAGCAGCCATGGGACGATTAATGAAAAACTGTTTTTT
many TRBJ2-6 TRBV18 NA CASSPDSGANVLTF TGTGCCAGCTCACCCGACTCTGGGGCCAACGTCCTGACTTTC
NA TRBJ2-3 TRBV15 NA CATSDTRTDTQYF TGTGCCACCAGCGACACACGCACAGATACGCAGTATTTT
many TRBJ1-1 TRBV6-6 TRBD1 CASSYAPQGAPNKEAFF TGTGCCAGCAGTTACGCCCCCCAGGGGGCGCCGAATAAGGAAGCTTTCTTT
many TRBJ2-3 TRBV11-3 TRBD2 CASRSSGDDTQYF TGTGCCAGCAGGTCCAGCGGGGACGATACGCAGTATTTT
many TRBJ2-7 TRBV4-1 NA CASSHYPGDYEQYF TGCGCCAGCAGCCATTACCCAGGGGATTACGAGCAGTACTTC
many TRBJ2-1 TRBV9 TRBD2 CASSDSGGAYNEQFF TGTGCCAGCAGCGATAGCGGGGGGGCCTACAATGAGCAGTTCTTC
many TRBJ2-1 TRBV7-9 NA CATPGRTDNEQFF TGTGCCACCCCGGGCAGGACCGACAATGAGCAGTTCTTC
many TRBJ1-1 TRBV25-1 NA CASSTAGARLTEAFF TGTGCCAGCAGTACAGCAGGGGCTCGGTTGACTGAAGCTTTCTTT
few TRBJ1-1 TRBV20-1 TRBD1 CSARRTGYTEAFF TGCAGTGCTCGTCGGACAGGGTACACTGAAGCTTTCTTT
many TRBJ2-7 TRBV7-2 TRBD2 CASSLAGGGPYEQYF TGTGCCAGCAGCTTAGCGGGCGGGGGGCCCTACGAGCAGTACTTC
few TRBJ1-1 TRBV3-1 TRBD1 CASSELHRGPEAFF TGTGCCAGCAGCGAGCTACACAGGGGGCCCGAAGCTTTCTTT
many TRBJ2-1 TRBV2 TRBD1 CASRTGYNEQFF TGTGCCAGCAGGACAGGGTACAATGAGCAGTTCTTC
NA TRBJ1-1 TRBV18 NA CASSPELGKNTEAFF TGTGCCAGCTCACCAGAATTGGGGAAGAACACTGAAGCTTTCTTT
many TRBJ1-2 TRBV20-1 TRBD1 CSARDNRQGDNVGYTF TGCAGTGCTAGAGACAATCGACAGGGAGATAATGTGGGCTACACCTTC
many TRBJ1-6 TRBV12-3/TRBV12-4 NA CASRPAVGGNSSPLHF TGTGCCAGCAGACCTGCCGTTGGGGGGAATAGTTCACCCCTCCACTTT
NA TRBJ1-5 TRBV3-1 TRBD1 CASSQSTGAGGNQPQHF TGTGCCAGCAGCCAATCGACAGGGGCAGGGGGGAATCAGCCCCAGCATTTT
NA TRBJ1-4 TRBV7-2 NA CASSLVSGANEKLFF TGTGCCAGCAGCTTAGTGAGTGGGGCTAATGAAAAACTGTTTTTT
NA TRBJ1-5 TRBV6-5 NA CASRIRFDSNQPQHF TGTGCCAGCAGGATTAGGTTTGATAGCAATCAGCCCCAGCATTTT
NA TRBJ1-1 TRBV5-1 NA CASSLTAGASNTEAFF TGCGCCAGCAGCTTAACCGCAGGGGCTTCGAACACTGAAGCTTTCTTT
many TRBJ2-3 TRBV6-2/TRBV6-3 NA CASRPTSIADTQYF TGTGCCAGCAGACCCACTAGCATCGCAGATACGCAGTATTTT
many TRBJ2-1 TRBV29-1 NA CSVGRELRNEQFF TGCAGCGTTGGCAGGGAGTTAAGAAATGAGCAGTTCTTC
many TRBJ2-3 TRBV5-1 TRBD2 CASSSGTRPSDTQYF TGCGCCAGCAGCTCCGGGACTAGGCCCTCGGATACGCAGTATTTT
many TRBJ1-1 TRBV6-5 NA CATHGGGTRTEAFF TGTGCCACCCATGGGGGAGGGACACGCACTGAAGCTTTCTTT
many TRBJ2-3 TRBV3-1 NA CASSQTGADTQYF TGTGCCAGCAGCCAGACAGGTGCAGATACGCAGTATTTT
many TRBJ1-1 TRBV7-9 NA CASSPTSGTNEAFF TGTGCCAGCAGCCCCACATCCGGGACAAATGAAGCTTTCTTT